The clone carrying this TCR beta chain has at least ten counts. Its specificity is not known. This sample was taken from a study of metastatic and nonmetastatic thyroid tumors. Study summary: Samples came from malignant and benign thyroid patients, and repertoires were compared across blood and tumor or nodule tissue. Study results and caveats: Malignant thyroid tumors reportedly exceeded benign nodules significantly in TCR beta diversity, with the difference appearing in blood and tumor.

In the source study's methods: A distant-metastasis classifier for papillary thyroid cancer was built using CDR3 differences across clinicopathological groups. Using MiXCR, TCRdb reanalyzed the PCR reads. In this record, the V and J calls reflect TCRdb's handling and not the investigators' own analysis. Of fewer than 15,000 clones in the sample, approximately 12% were seen once. This CDR3 contains 15 residues. V lost 5 bases, J lost 3 bases, and 9 bases stayed unmatched. Germline assignment: CDR1 SGHTS and CDR2 YDEGEE. Each patient came to thyroid surgery without any prior treatment (of any kind). Sequenced material: blood. The V call is TRBV5-8, the J call TRBJ2-7; 9 nucleotides agree with TRBD1. This clonotype was sampled from a female donor with papillary thyroid cancer or a benign thyroid nodule (not recorded which). Some clones in this sample may be carry-over from other donors' samples. In DNA, the CDR3 is TGTGCCAGCAGAAACCCCGGGACAGGGAACTACGAGCAGTACTTC. Its protein product is CASRNPGTGNYEQYF.